This TCR beta chain is drawn from a study of Ad26.COV2.S vaccination and SARS-CoV-2 variants. Study details: The vaccine Ad26.COV2.S was put into the muscle once, or twice with 56 days between.

This CDR3 spans 12 amino acids. V was cut by 5 bases and J by 4 bases, with 8 bases left in between. Germline V gives CDR1 SGHTA, CDR2 FQGNSA. Method: immunoSEQ multiplex PCR; TCRdb's copy keeps in-frame clones and lacks some. The sample records about 320,000 clones, 90% being singletons. Specified treatment: around 19 received Ad26.COV2.S at low or high dose, single or two shots; five or six received placebo; per-sample allocation not given. Material that was analyzed had been drawn on day 63 after the first vaccine or placebo injection. Within Boston, the person who donated was an adult of 18-55 years.

The rearrangement joins TRBV7-2 to TRBJ1-2, with D unresolved. This sequence originates from a person between 18 and 65 years old who received the Ad26.COV2.S COVID-19 vaccine or a placebo. The material was peripheral blood, obtained in a trial of Ad26.COV2.S vaccine versus placebo. CDR3 coding DNA: TGTGCCAGCAGCAGGGATGGCTATGGCTACACCTTC. This sequence encodes CASSRDGYGYTF.